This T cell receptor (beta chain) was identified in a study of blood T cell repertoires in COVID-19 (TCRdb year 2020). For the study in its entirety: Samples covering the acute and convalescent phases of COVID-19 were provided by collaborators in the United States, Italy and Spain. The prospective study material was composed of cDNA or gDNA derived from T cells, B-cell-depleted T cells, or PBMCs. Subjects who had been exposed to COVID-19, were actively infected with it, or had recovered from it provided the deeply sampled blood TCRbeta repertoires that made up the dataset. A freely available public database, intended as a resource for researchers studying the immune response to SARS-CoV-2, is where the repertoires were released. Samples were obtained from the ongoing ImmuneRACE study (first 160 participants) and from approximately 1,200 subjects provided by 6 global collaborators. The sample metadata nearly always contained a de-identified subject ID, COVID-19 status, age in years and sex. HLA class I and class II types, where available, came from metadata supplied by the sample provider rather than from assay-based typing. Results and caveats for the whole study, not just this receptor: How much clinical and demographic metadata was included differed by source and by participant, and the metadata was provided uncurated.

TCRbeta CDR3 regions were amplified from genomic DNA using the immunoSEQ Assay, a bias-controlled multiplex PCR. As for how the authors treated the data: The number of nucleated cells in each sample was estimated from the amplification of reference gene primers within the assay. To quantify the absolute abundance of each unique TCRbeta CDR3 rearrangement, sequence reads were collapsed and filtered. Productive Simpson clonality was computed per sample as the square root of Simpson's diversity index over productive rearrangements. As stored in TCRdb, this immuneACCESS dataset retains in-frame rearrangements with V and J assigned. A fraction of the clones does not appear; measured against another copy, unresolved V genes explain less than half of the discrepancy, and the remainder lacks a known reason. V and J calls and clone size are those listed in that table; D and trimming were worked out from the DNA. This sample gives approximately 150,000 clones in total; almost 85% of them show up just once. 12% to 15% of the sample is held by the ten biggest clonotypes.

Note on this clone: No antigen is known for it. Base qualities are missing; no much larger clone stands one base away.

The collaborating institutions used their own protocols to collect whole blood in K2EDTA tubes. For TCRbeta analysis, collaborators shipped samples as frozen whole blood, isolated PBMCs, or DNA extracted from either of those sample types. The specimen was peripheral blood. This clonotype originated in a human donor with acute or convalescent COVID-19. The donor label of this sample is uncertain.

The encoded CDR3 is CASSLLRVNTEAFF. The sequence in DNA is TGTGCCAGCAGCCTCCTCCGAGTGAACACTGAAGCTTTCTTT. The chain is encoded by TRBV6-5 joined to TRBJ1-1; no D gene can be assigned with confidence. V is shortened by 6 bases, J by 0 bases, and the region joining them spans 11 bases. The CDR3 runs 14 residues from the cysteine to the phenylalanine. Here the CDR3 DNA is all that survives: 42 bases in frame from base 1. The germline V gene provides CDR1 MNHEY and CDR2 SVGAGI.